The next 19 T cell receptor beta chains were all read from a single sample in a study of Graves' ophthalmopathy and Graves' hyperthyroidism. Transcripts of RNA were the source for amplifying TCR beta CDR3 regions. First-round RT-PCR employed HTBI primers, with a second-round multiplex PCR after it. TCRdb used MiXCR to reprocess the multiplex PCR reads, holding one entry per CDR3 protein. The data show over 650,000 distinct CDR3 sequences, under 50% seen once. Sequencing used peripheral blood. These receptor sequences come from an adult man with Graves' ophthalmopathy.

This clonotype was counted between two and nine times. V is TRBV6-5 and J is TRBJ1-5; 7 bases fit TRBD1. The CDR3 covers 17 residues. V lost 5 bases and J lost 1; bases outside the gene matches: 11. From germline, CDR1 is MNHEY and CDR2 SVGAGI. The CDR3 DNA follows: TGTGCCAGCAGTGAAGCGGTGGGACAGAGAAGCAATCAGCCCCAGCATTTT. Translated, it gives CASSEAVGQRSNQPQHF.

The chain uses TRBV24-1 and TRBJ2-5; weak D call: TRBD2 (6 bases). This CDR3 has 15 residues. V was trimmed by 2 bases and J by 7 bases, leaving 16 bases between them. Germline CDR1 is KGHDR and CDR2 is SFDVKD. The CDR3 loop is CATSDWRGGRGTQYF. For the CDR3, the DNA is TGTGCCACCAGTGATTGGAGGGGAGGCCGAGGGACCCAGTACTTC.

Note on this clonotype: A much larger clone lies one base from this, so it may be a read error. The chain is built from TRBV9 and TRBJ1-2; D not resolved. Germline V lookup: CDR1 SGDLS, CDR2 YYNGEE. This CDR3 region has 15 residues. The CDR3 loop is CASSVSPDSGYGYIF. CDR3 DNA: TGTGCCAGCAGCGTATCTCCGGATTCGGGCTATGGCTACATCTTC.

This clonotype showed up many times. The chain links TRBV2 to TRBJ2-7; D call uncertain. From germline, CDR1 is SNHLY and CDR2 FYNNEI. This CDR3 has 18 amino acids. V was clipped by 8 bases and J by 3 bases, with 29 bases between them. CDR3 loop: CASLIRVVGHQAHYEQYF. The CDR3 DNA is TGTGCCAGCTTAATTCGCGTGGTTGGTCACCAAGCCCACTACGAGCAGTACTTC.

The gene calls are TRBV9 and TRBJ1-1; D is perhaps TRBD1 (5 bases). Germline V gene sequence: CDR1 SGDLS, CDR2 YYNGEE. V lost 3 bases and J lost 5, with 14 bases in between. CDR3 size: 14 residues. CDR3 sequence: CASSARQFSTEAFF. DNA of the CDR3: TGTGCCAGCAGCGCCAGACAGTTTAGTACTGAAGCTTTCTTT.

This chain uses TRBV25-1 with TRBJ1-1, with unresolved D. The germline V gene has CDR1 MGHDK and CDR2 SYGVNS. V dropped 8 bases and J dropped 0 bases, with 7 bases sitting between them. This CDR3 is 12 amino acids long. In DNA form, the CDR3 reads TGTGCCAGCCGACAATTGAACACTGAAGCTTTCTTT. Encoded protein: CASRQLNTEAFF.

The chain uses TRBV15 and TRBJ2-3, with 7 bases matching TRBD1. Germline lookup yields CDR1 LNHNV and CDR2 YYDKDF (reference sequence). The trim removed 6 bases at V and 0 bases at J, leaving 3 bases unmatched. The CDR3 extends over 14 amino acids. The CDR3 region is CATSSQGSTDTQYF. CDR3 coding DNA: TGTGCCACCAGTTCACAGGGGAGCACAGATACGCAGTATTTT.

This chain links TRBV29-1 with TRBJ2-5; 10 nucleotides agree with TRBD1. The closer fit of TRBJ2-7 to the DNA end suggests the J call may be wrong. Germline V CDR1 and CDR2: SQVTM, ANQGSEA. The CDR3 runs 14 residues. Written as DNA, the CDR3 is TGCAGCGCTACACCGGGACAGGGGCCCTACGAGCAGTACTTC. Its translation is CSATPGQGPYEQYF.

The table lists this clonotype with many counts. The chain combines TRBV29-1 with TRBJ2-7; possibly TRBD2 for D (5 bases). V was trimmed by 3 bases and J by 6 bases, leaving 21 bases between them. The CDR3 loop spans 15 amino acids. The germline V gene encodes CDR1 SQVTM and CDR2 ANQGSEA. The CDR3 region is CSVEGFQSGILEQYF. The CDR3, as DNA: TGCAGCGTTGAGGGATTTCAGAGCGGAATACTCGAGCAGTACTTC.

About this clonotype: A much bigger clone sits one base away, suggesting this may be a read error. This chain connects TRBV7-3 to TRBJ2-5; D is possibly TRBD1 (6 bases). The CDR3 runs to 15 residues. V gave up 6 bases and J gave up 2 bases, with 16 bases separating them. Germline V gives CDR1 SGHTA, CDR2 FQGTGA. Written as DNA, the CDR3 is TGTGCCAGCAGTTTATCTAGCAGGGGTCAAGAGACCCAGTACTTC. Residues: CASSLSSRGQETQYF.

This clonotype was observed a few times. The V call is TRBV7-2, the J call TRBJ2-5, with no clear D. V dropped 1 base and J dropped 5 bases, with 11 bases sitting between them. The CDR3 loop spans 14 amino acids. In germline, CDR1 is SGHTA, CDR2 FQGNSA. The CDR3 loop is CASSLVVGPETQYF. In nucleotides, the CDR3 is TGTGCCAGCAGCTTAGTGGTAGGGCCGGAGACCCAGTACTTC. Drawing the rest from reference TRBV7-2 and TRBJ2-5, the complete variable domain is GAGVSQSPSNKVTEKGKDVELRCDPISGHTALYWYRQSLGQGLEFLIYFQGNSAPDKSGLPSDRFSAERTGGSVSTLTIQRTQQEDSAVYLCASSLVVGPETQYFGPGTRLLVL.

For this clonotype: A much larger clone sits a single nucleotide away, making a read error possible. The rearrangement joins TRBV20-1 to TRBJ2-7, with D unresolved. Germline V gene data show CDR1 as DFQATT and CDR2 as SNEGSKA (reference sequence). The CDR3 covers 14 residues. The germline V and J ends were trimmed by 3 bases and 5 bases, with 17 bases remaining between them. In DNA form, the CDR3 reads TGCAGTGCTAGGGAATCGGGTGCGATCCACGAGCAGTACTTC. Protein sequence: CSARESGAIHEQYF.

This clonotype occurred a few times. The chain employs TRBV20-1 and TRBJ2-5; tentatively, D is TRBD2 (7 bases). V lost 7 bases to trimming and J lost 4 bases, with 28 bases between them. This CDR3 comprises 17 residues. The V gene's germline CDR1 is DFQATT and CDR2 SNEGSKA (reference sequence). CDR3 sequence: CSGQGFWTSRLGETQYF. The DNA of the CDR3 is TGCAGTGGTCAGGGGTTTTGGACTAGTAGGTTGGGAGAGACCCAGTACTTC.

The chain uses TRBV7-9 and TRBJ2-7; 7 nucleotides align to TRBD1. Germline values: CDR1 SEHNR, CDR2 FQNEAQ (reference sequence). The ends lost 5 bases at V and 4 bases at J; junction bases unmatched: 11. CDR3 length: 15 residues. This chain's CDR3 is CASSQIDRDEYEQYF. The CDR3 DNA reads TGTGCCAGCAGCCAAATAGACAGGGACGAGTACGAGCAGTACTTC.

This clonotype was seen a handful of times. The V call is TRBV24-1, the J call TRBJ2-7; 7 bases fit TRBD1. V was pared by 9 bases and J by 1 base, with 5 bases of the junction left unmatched. The CDR3 length is 13 residues. Germline CDR1 KGHDR, CDR2 SFDVKD. The CDR3, as DNA: TGTGCCACCGCCGGACAGGAGTCCTACGAGCAGTACTTC. It is translated as CATAGQESYEQYF.

With regard to this clonotype: A single base separates this from a much larger clone, so it may be a read error. This chain links TRBV7-9 with TRBJ2-5; 11 nucleotides match TRBD2. The CDR3 extends over 18 amino acids. The V segment lost 7 bases and the J segment 4 bases; nucleotides outside the gene matches: 17. CDR1 and CDR2 (germline): SEHNR, FQNEAQ (reference sequence). The CDR3 nucleotides are TGTGCCAGCACTAGAGGGGGCGCGGGACTAGCGGTTTCAGAGACCCAGTACTTC. Its protein product is CASTRGGAGLAVSETQYF.

This chain links TRBV7-6 with TRBJ2-3, with D possibly being TRBD1 (8 bases). Germline V lookup: CDR1 SGHVS, CDR2 FNYEAQ. V gave up 0 bases and J gave up 6 bases, with 25 bases separating them. The CDR3 sequence is 19 residues long. This chain's CDR3 is CASSLATGDTGGPADTQYF. The CDR3, as DNA: TGTGCCAGCAGCTTAGCGACAGGGGATACGGGGGGCCCCGCGGATACGCAGTATTTT.

The chain carries TRBV7-3 and TRBJ2-3; no firm D call. Germline values: CDR1 SGHTA, CDR2 FQGTGA. The CDR3 extends over 11 amino acids. V was trimmed by 11 bases and J by 5 bases, leaving 11 bases between them. CDR3 DNA: TGTGCCTCAAACAAGGGAGATACGCAGTATTTT. Encoded protein: CASNKGDTQYF.

This clonotype has only a few counts. J is TRBJ2-5 and V is TRBV4-3; D unclear. V dropped 0 bases and J dropped 1 base, with 12 bases sitting between them. CDR1 is LGHNA, CDR2 YSLEER, per germline. The CDR3 runs to 16 residues. The CDR3 DNA is TGCGCCAGCAGCCAAGATGCAACGCCCCCCCAAGAGACCCAGTACTTC. Protein: CASSQDATPPQETQYF.